The 22 T cell receptor beta chains below all came from one sample that was sequenced in a study of cytomegalovirus exposure and HLA in healthy donors (dated by TCRdb to about 2017). The library was built by means of the immunoSEQ multiplex PCR assay. A mixture of 60 forward primers for TCR Vbeta segments and 13 reverse primers for TCR Jbeta segments was used in the multiplex PCR. TCRdb took this table from immuneACCESS and kept in-frame rearrangements with V and J called. Such tables lack part of the clones; where checked against another copy, unresolved V genes explain under half of the gap, and the rest is unexplained. For this sample there are approximately 160,000 clones; around 80% appear just once. The biggest ten clones account for over 1.1% of the sample. The sample consisted of PBMCs. The receptor source for this set is a man aged 18 to 30 in good health and CMV-seronegative.

This clone has a handful of counts. The chain employs TRBV7-8 and TRBJ2-7; D is perhaps TRBD2 (6 bases). The length of the CDR3 is 16 residues. In germline, CDR1 is SGHVS, CDR2 FQNEAQ. The germline V and J ends were trimmed by 4 bases and 1 base, with 17 bases remaining between them. The CDR3 protein is CASSSSPAGQSYEQYF. The CDR3 bases are TGTGCCAGCAGCTCCTCCCCTGCGGGGCAATCCTACGAGCAGTACTTC.

This clone has ten or more counts. The genes are TRBV29-1 and TRBJ1-4; 9 positions agree with TRBD1. V lost 7 bases to trimming and J lost 0 bases; unmatched junction nucleotides: 9. Germline V gene lookup returns CDR1 SQVTM and CDR2 ANQGSEA. CDR3 size: 16 residues. DNA for the CDR3: TGCAGCGCCACGGGACAGGGAATGGCAACTAATGAAAAACTGTTTTTT. Amino acids: CSATGQGMATNEKLFF.

This chain connects TRBV7-9 to TRBJ2-1; 9 bases agree with TRBD2. Germline loops: CDR1 SEHNR, CDR2 FQNEAQ (reference sequence). With 0 bases clipped from V and 4 bases from J, the junction kept 1 base outside the gene matches. The CDR3 covers 15 residues. The CDR3 sequence: CASSLAAGGYNEQFF. CDR3 nucleotide sequence: TGTGCCAGCAGCTTAGCAGCGGGAGGTTACAATGAGCAGTTCTTC.

The chain uses TRBV11-2 and TRBJ2-2, with TRBD2 identical over 9 bases. Germline V gives CDR1 SGHAT, CDR2 FQNNGV. The CDR3 runs 16 residues. Trimming at V came to 3 bases and at J to 6 bases, leaving 8 bases not matched to a gene. CDR3 amino acids: CASSLVLAGVPGELFF. The CDR3 DNA is TGTGCCAGCAGCTTGGTTTTAGCGGGAGTACCCGGGGAGCTGTTTTTT.

The chain is built from TRBV6-6 and TRBJ2-7, with 8 nucleotides matching TRBD1. Germline CDR1 MNHNY, CDR2 SVGAGI (reference sequence). J gave up 5 bases and V 2 bases, and 2 bases lay outside the gene matches. The CDR3 runs to 13 residues. CDR3 DNA: TGTGCCAGCAGTTACAGGACAGGGAACGAGCAGTACTTC. This translates into CASSYRTGNEQYF.

V usage is TRBV27 and J usage is TRBJ2-3, with a weak D call TRBD1 (5 bases). This CDR3 is built from 15 residues. The germline gives CDR1 MNHEY, CDR2 SMNVEV (reference sequence). V dropped 5 bases and J dropped 5 bases, with 17 bases sitting between them. The CDR3 reads CASSPMGRSEDTQYF. In DNA form, the CDR3 reads TGTGCCAGCAGTCCGATGGGGCGTAGTGAAGATACGCAGTATTTT.

The chain combines TRBV5-1 with TRBJ2-6; TRBD2 might be the D (6 bases). Trimming removed 0 bases at V and 3 bases at J, with 13 bases between. Looked up from germline, CDR1 is SGHRS and CDR2 is YFSETQ. The CDR3 sequence is 17 residues long. The DNA for the CDR3 is TGCGCCAGCAGCTTGGGTGGGAGGCTCTTTGGGGCCAACGTCCTGACTTTC. It is translated as CASSLGGRLFGANVLTF.

CDR3 nucleotide sequence: TGTGCCAGCAGTTTTCATTCCAGGGCAGCCAATCAGCCCCAGCATTTT. Translated: CASSFHSRAANQPQHF. This chain links TRBV28 with TRBJ1-5; D is possibly TRBD1 (5 bases). Trimming removed 3 bases at V and 3 bases at J, with 15 bases between. This CDR3 comprises 16 residues. Per germline, CDR1 MDHEN and CDR2 SYDVKM.

In nucleotides, the CDR3 is TGCGCCAGCAGCCCGACTAGCGGGAGAAGTTGGGGGGAGCTGTTTTTT. Amino acids: CASSPTSGRSWGELFF. This sequence joins TRBV4-1 and TRBJ2-2; 12 bases are shared with TRBD2. Germline trimming cut 4 bases from V and 8 bases from J; bases unmatched to any gene: 8. Germline V gives CDR1 MGHRA, CDR2 YSYEKL. The CDR3 is made up of 16 amino acids.

The J gene is TRBJ2-7, the V gene TRBV28; TRBD1 agrees at 7 bases. Unmatched junction bases numbered 8, after V lost 4 bases and J lost 2 bases. The CDR3 contains 15 residues. CDR1 MDHEN and CDR2 SYDVKM come from the germline V gene. CDR3 DNA: TGTGCCAGCAGTTCTACCGGGACAGTTCCCTACGAGCAGTACTTC. The encoded protein is CASSSTGTVPYEQYF.

The gene calls are TRBV10-3 and TRBJ2-1, with 9 bases lining up with TRBD2. This CDR3 has 17 residues. V was pared by 0 bases and J by 5 bases, with 8 bases of the junction left unmatched. The germline CDR1 and CDR2 sequences are ENHRY and SYGVKD. DNA for the CDR3: TGTGCCATCAGTGAGTCCGAGGCTAGCGGGGACCACAATGAGCAGTTCTTC. Translation: CAISESEASGDHNEQFF.

This clone was counted only a few times. This chain links TRBV5-1 with TRBJ2-3; 7 bases agree with TRBD1. After removal of 4 bases from V and 1 base from J, the junction contained 3 bases not matched to a gene. The CDR3 extends over 14 amino acids. Germline values: CDR1 SGHRS, CDR2 YFSETQ. The CDR3 here is CASSTGQGTDTQYF. DNA for the CDR3: TGCGCCAGCAGCACAGGACAGGGCACAGATACGCAGTATTTT.

This chain joins TRBV5-1 and TRBJ2-5, with 11 positions matching TRBD2. Trimming removed 2 bases from V and 5 bases from J; junction bases left unmatched: 8. The germline V gene encodes CDR1 SGHRS and CDR2 YFSETQ. This CDR3 has 16 amino acids. CDR3 amino acids: CASSFSGRALLETQYF. The CDR3 DNA reads TGCGCCAGCAGCTTTAGCGGGAGGGCCCTCTTGGAGACCCAGTACTTC.

This clone was counted only a few times. The chain has TRBV19 and TRBJ1-5, with D unresolved. The germline V and J ends were trimmed by 10 bases and 5 bases, with 12 bases remaining between them. This CDR3 has 12 amino acids. The V gene's germline CDR1 is LNHDA and CDR2 SQIVND (reference sequence). The chain's CDR3 is CATNQRYQPQHF. The CDR3 DNA sequence: TGTGCCACCAACCAGAGGTATCAGCCCCAGCATTTT. The full variable domain, its missing parts supplied by reference TRBV19 and TRBJ1-5, is DGGITQSPKYLFRKEGQNVTLSCEQNLNHDAMYWYRQDPGQGLRLIYYSQIVNDFQKGDIAEGYSVSREKKESFPLTVTSAQKNPTAFYLCATNQRYQPQHFGDGTRLSIL.

The gene calls are TRBV19 and TRBJ1-1; D gene ambiguous. V was pared by 5 bases and J by 1 base, with 11 bases between. Germline V gives CDR1 LNHDA, CDR2 SQIVND (reference sequence). The CDR3 loop spans 14 amino acids. The CDR3 bases are TGTGCCAGTAGTCCCCGGGAGGAGAACACTGAAGCTTTCTTT. Its protein is CASSPREENTEAFF.

The chain is built from TRBV27 and TRBJ2-7; unclear D gene. The CDR3 is 14 residues long. The germline V and J ends were trimmed by 3 bases and 0 bases, with 9 bases remaining between them. Germline V gene lookup returns CDR1 MNHEY and CDR2 SMNVEV (reference sequence). This chain's CDR3 is CASSFSLSSYEQYF. CDR3 nucleotide sequence: TGTGCCAGCAGTTTTAGCCTTAGCTCCTACGAGCAGTACTTC.

Turning to this clone: Other nucleotide sequences from this sample produce the same CDR3. The rearrangement joins TRBV4-3 to TRBJ1-1, with D maybe TRBD1 (5 bases). The CDR3 consists of 17 residues. Trimming took off 0 bases at V and 8 bases at J, with 22 bases between the two ends. The germline V gene has CDR1 LGHNA and CDR2 YSLEER. The CDR3 here is CASSQDAREGLGTEAFF. The CDR3 DNA follows: TGCGCCAGCAGCCAAGATGCGCGGGAGGGGCTGGGGACCGAAGCTTTCTTT.

The J gene is TRBJ1-2, the V gene TRBV6-5; D is uncertain. Per the germline V gene, CDR1 is MNHEY and CDR2 is SVGAGI. Trimming cost V 5 bases and J 6 bases, with 16 bases left between them. CDR3 length: 14 residues. CDR3 nucleotide sequence: TGTGCCAGCAGTCACCCGTCCTTACCAGATGGCTACACCTTC. Translation gives CASSHPSLPDGYTF.

V is TRBV27 and J is TRBJ2-7; 9 nucleotides line up with TRBD1. The V gene's germline CDR1 is MNHEY and CDR2 SMNVEV (reference sequence). The CDR3 extends over 14 amino acids. With 5 bases clipped from V and 4 bases from J, the junction kept 6 bases outside the gene matches. In DNA, the CDR3 is TGTGCCAGCAGTCCGGGACAGGGTATGTACGAGCAGTACTTC. Translation: CASSPGQGMYEQYF.

The chain joins TRBV10-3 to TRBJ2-3; 12 bases agree with TRBD2. The CDR3 loop spans 16 amino acids. The V gene's germline CDR1 is ENHRY and CDR2 SYGVKD. V was pared by 7 bases and J by 0 bases, with 5 bases of the junction left unmatched. CDR3 nucleotide sequence: TGTGCCATCAAATTAGGGACTAGCGGGAGCACAGATACGCAGTATTTT. Its protein is CAIKLGTSGSTDTQYF.

V usage is TRBV7-9 and J usage is TRBJ2-5, with 11 bases lining up with TRBD2. Germline CDR1 SEHNR, CDR2 FQNEAQ (reference sequence). Losses at the gene ends were 3 bases for V and 4 bases for J; bases not matched to a gene: 7. The CDR3 is made up of 16 amino acids. The CDR3 DNA reads as TGTGCCAGCAGCTTGGTTAGCGGGAGGGGTGGAGAGACCCAGTACTTC. As protein: CASSLVSGRGGETQYF.

The chain employs TRBV5-1 and TRBJ1-4, with no clear D. V was pared by 2 bases and J by 0 bases, with 5 bases between. CDR1 is SGHRS and CDR2 is YFSETQ in the germline V gene. The CDR3 loop spans 14 amino acids. The CDR3 DNA reads as TGCGCCAGCAGCTTACTTTCAACTAATGAAAAACTGTTTTTT. Translated: CASSLLSTNEKLFF.